The sequence of this T cell receptor beta chain was determined in a study of T cells in women clearing cervical HPV infection. Points on this clone: Sequencing ends 3 residues short of the CDR3 end; the germline J gene provides the rest.

Sequenced by immunoSEQ multiplex PCR; TCRdb stores in-frame clones only, minus some. The record lists approximately 31,000 clones, of which the ten most abundant hold 4% to 5%. The CDR3 runs to 12 residues. Between the trimmed V and J ends, which lost 8 bases and 5 bases, there was a span of 14 bases. Germline lookup yields CDR1 DFQATT and CDR2 SNEGSKA (reference sequence). V usage is TRBV20-1 and J usage is TRBJ2-3; D is unresolved. The receptor's source is a woman aged 18-69 years with a cervical HPV16 infection that either progressed to CIN3+ or cleared (not recorded which). Input material: blood buffy coat. CDR3: CSTTPPGDTQYF. Incomplete CDR3 DNA: TGCAGTACTACCCCCCCAGGAGATACG.